This TCR beta chain was profiled in a study of vaccination effects on CD4 cells after COVID-19. Whole-study findings and limits: Convalescent patients were scarce, and early post-infection timepoints were absent.

Peptide-pool stimulation followed by sequencing identified expanded antigen-specific CD4+ clonotypes in the ViraFEST assay. Researchers isolated CD4+ T cells once approximately 10 days of culture had elapsed. Two doses of BNT162b2 or mRNA-1273 vaccine were administered to participants. Absence of prior SARS-CoV-2 infection characterized the vaccine recipients, who showed negative nucleocapsid antibodies. Cultures used approximately 2 million PBMC per well, approximately 9.5 IU/ml IL-2 and 10 ug/ml peptides. At days 3 and 7, half of the medium was exchanged for IL-2 medium. Remarks on this clone: The target antigen is unknown.

Only in-frame clones appear in the TCRdb table, and some are missing; sequencing was by immunoSEQ multiplex PCR. Of about 33,000 clones listed, 55% to 75% are singletons. The material sequenced was CD4+ T cells from PBMCs cultured with HCoV-229E spike peptides, taken after COVID-19 vaccination. The TCR comes from a human donor who received a COVID-19 vaccine.

CDR3 sequence reads: CASSPLDRDRFPSSYNSPLHF. The CDR3 DNA sequence: TGTGCCAGCTCACCTTTGGACAGGGACAGATTCCCAAGCTCCTATAATTCACCCCTCCACTTT. The V and J genes are TRBV18 and TRBJ1-6; 8 positions match TRBD1. CDR3 length: 21 amino acids. V shed 3 bases, J shed 0 bases, and the junction held 16 bases outside the gene matches. Looked up from germline, CDR1 is KGHSH and CDR2 is LQKENI.